One TCR beta chain is described in this entry. Antigen unknown. The CDR3 sequence is 13 residues long. Per germline, CDR1 SGHNT and CDR2 YENEEA. V shed 7 bases and J shed 4 bases, with 10 bases lying between them. Original processing notes: A productive frequency of 2.59 x 10-5 was the lowest detectable. This table comes from immunoSEQ multiplex PCR, and its TCRdb copy is limited to in-frame clones, with some not included. That table supplies the V and J calls and clone size; D and trimming were determined from the DNA. The data show approximately 36,000 clones, with around 72% seen just once and approximately 0.5% held by the top ten. The data were obtained in a study of STAT5B mutations in CD4+ large granular lymphocyte leukemia. Study-wide context: Among healthy donors, a particular HLA allele went with more CDR3 'QG' motifs.

General study points: 8/27 top patient clones versus 2/35 control clones were TRBV06-family.

Sequenced input: CD4+ T cells from blood buffy coats. This clonotype was obtained from a human donor in good health. The chain combines TRBV11-3 with TRBJ2-2; D is possibly TRBD2 (6 bases). The CDR3 DNA reads TGTGCCAGCACCGGCGGGACCACCGGGGAGCTGTTTTTT. Amino acid sequence: CASTGGTTGELFF.